Many counts were recorded for the clone carrying this T cell receptor (beta chain). Its cognate antigen is unknown. The CDR3 has 14 amino acids. Per the germline V gene, CDR1 is MDHEN and CDR2 is SYDVKM. V lost 5 bases, J lost 7 bases, and 4 bases stayed unmatched. This entry belongs to a study of T cell repertoires in cytomegalovirus infection. Study context: Epitope selection comprised recently identified HLA-C-restricted CMV epitopes and well-studied HLA-B-restricted CMV epitopes. Public TCR beta signature analysis indicated the presence of both CMV infection and matching HLA type.

Study observations and caveats: The ex vivo response showed dominance by HLA-C-restricted CMV-specific TCR beta clonotypes. The cumulative frequency of public TCR beta families distinguished individuals who carried CMV together with the relevant HLA.

TCRdb re-called the reads through MiXCR, storing one row per CDR3 protein. The sample includes about 69,000 distinct CDR3 sequences, 28% of them seen just once. The sequencing here drew on CD8+ T cells from cultured PBMCs, taken from culture after CMV antigen stimulation. The rearrangement joins TRBV28 to TRBJ1-5, with 11 bases that match TRBD1. This clonotype was obtained from a human donor in good health (CMV status not recorded). Some clones in this sample may be carry-over from other donors' samples. The CDR3 here is CASSLDRGPQPQHF. The CDR3, as DNA: TGTGCCAGCAGTCTGGACAGGGGGCCCCAGCCCCAGCATTTT.